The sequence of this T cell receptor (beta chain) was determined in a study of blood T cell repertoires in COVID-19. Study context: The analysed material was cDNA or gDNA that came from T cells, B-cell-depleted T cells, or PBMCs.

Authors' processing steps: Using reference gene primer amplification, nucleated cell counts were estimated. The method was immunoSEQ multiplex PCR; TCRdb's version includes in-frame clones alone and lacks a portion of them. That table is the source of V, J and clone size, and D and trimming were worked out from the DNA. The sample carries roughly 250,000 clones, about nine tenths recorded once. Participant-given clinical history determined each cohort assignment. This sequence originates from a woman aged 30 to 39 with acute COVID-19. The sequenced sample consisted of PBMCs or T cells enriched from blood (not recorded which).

The CDR3 sequence is CASSFSGGETQYF. CDR3 DNA sequence: TGTGCCAGCAGCTTTAGCGGGGGAGAGACCCAGTACTTC. This sequence joins TRBV5-8 and TRBJ2-5; 9 bases agree with TRBD2. The CDR3 loop spans 13 amino acids. Germline CDR1 SGHTS, CDR2 YDEGEE. Trimming at V came to 2 bases and at J to 4 bases, leaving 0 bases not matched to a gene.